The following is a TCR beta chain sequence with its context. Its antigen is as yet unknown. Looked up from germline, CDR1 is SGHAT and CDR2 is FQDESV (reference sequence). CDR3 length: 15 amino acids. Trimming took 4 bases from V and 2 from J; bases not matched to a gene: 6. Primers included in the PCR were 60 Vbeta and 13 Jbeta primers. The table came from immunoSEQ multiplex PCR; TCRdb's copy has only in-frame clones and leaves some out. The sample table sets out 150,000 to 200,000 clones. The sample originates from a study of cytomegalovirus exposure and HLA in healthy donors. Study-level results: Trimming of TCR beta V- and J-genes showed a link, identified in a later analysis, to a missense DCLRE1C variant. The availability of immune exposure information extended only to CMV serostatus.

The sequenced sample consisted of PBMCs. The chain links TRBV11-1 to TRBJ2-7; 9 nucleotides match TRBD1. The clonotype was recovered from a woman aged 55 to 70 in good health and CMV-seronegative. As DNA, the CDR3 is TGTGCCAGCAGCTCCCGGGACAGGGTTCCCTACGAGCAGTACTTC. This gives the protein CASSSRDRVPYEQYF.